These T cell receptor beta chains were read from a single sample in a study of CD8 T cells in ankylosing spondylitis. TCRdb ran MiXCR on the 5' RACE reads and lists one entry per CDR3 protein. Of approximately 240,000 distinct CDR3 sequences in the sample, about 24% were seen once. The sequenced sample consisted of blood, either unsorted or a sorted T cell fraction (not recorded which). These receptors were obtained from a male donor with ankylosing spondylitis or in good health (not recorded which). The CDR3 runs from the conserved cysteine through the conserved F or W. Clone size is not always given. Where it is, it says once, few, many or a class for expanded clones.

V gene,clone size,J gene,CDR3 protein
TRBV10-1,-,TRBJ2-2,CASSTGSVGTGELFF
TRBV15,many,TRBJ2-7,CATSRGGVLAEQYF
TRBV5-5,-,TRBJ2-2,CASSLRQGKTGELFF
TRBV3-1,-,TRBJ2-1,CASRDRDRNDNEQFF
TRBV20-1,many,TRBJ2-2,CSVIAGGNTGELFF
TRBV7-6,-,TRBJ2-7,CASSLDDGTYEQYF
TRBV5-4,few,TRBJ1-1,CASSFDTPTEAFF
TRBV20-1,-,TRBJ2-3,CSAASGGTLDTQYF
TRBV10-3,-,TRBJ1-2,CAIRKQGGNYGYTF
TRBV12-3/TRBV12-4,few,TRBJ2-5,CASSRGFSVETQYF
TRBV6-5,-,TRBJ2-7,CASSPRGREQYF
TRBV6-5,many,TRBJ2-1,CASSYSSSGGGNEQFF
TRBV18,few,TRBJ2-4,CASSQGPGAKNIQYF
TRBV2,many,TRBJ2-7,CASSNMDYEQYF
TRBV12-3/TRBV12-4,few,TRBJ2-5,CASSPTQEETQYF
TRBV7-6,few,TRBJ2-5,CASSLAPRGGEETQYF
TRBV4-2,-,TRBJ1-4,CASSQARGLNEKLFF
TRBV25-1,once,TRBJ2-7,CASSDRGGDEQYF
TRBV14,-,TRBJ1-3,CASSLWDREGNTIYF
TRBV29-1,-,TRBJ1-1,CSAWDLSSEAFF
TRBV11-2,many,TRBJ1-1,CASSPLTGGGTEAFF
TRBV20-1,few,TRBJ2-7,CSARRGVYEQYF
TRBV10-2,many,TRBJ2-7,CASSESPSGVGEQYF
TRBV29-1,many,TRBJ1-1,CSARQGSGSMGTEAFF
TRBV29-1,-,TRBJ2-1,CSVAGAGYNEQFF
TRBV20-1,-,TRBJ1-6,CSARDTLGRLGSPLHF
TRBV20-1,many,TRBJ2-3,CSAPRDRGADTQYF
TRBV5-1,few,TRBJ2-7,CASSLGDSSYEQYF
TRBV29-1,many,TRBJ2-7,CSTNDGGQQYF
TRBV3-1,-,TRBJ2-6,CACSRRRQGGSSGANVLTF
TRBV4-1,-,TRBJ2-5,CASSQELVRQATQYF
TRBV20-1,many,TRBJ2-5,CSGREGGGAEETQYF
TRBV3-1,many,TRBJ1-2,CASSQGTVYGYTF
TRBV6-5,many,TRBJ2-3,CASSWGKGLGGTQYF
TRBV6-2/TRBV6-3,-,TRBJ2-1,CATTLGSLSYNEQFF
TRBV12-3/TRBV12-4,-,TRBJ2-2,CASSATNRVTGELFF
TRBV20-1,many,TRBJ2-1,CSASRLAGARYNEQFF
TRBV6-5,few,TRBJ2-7,CASSYGTSGGAYEQYF
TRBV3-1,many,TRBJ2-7,CASSQRGYYEQYF
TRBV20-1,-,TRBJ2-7,CSARKTGTGPYEQYF
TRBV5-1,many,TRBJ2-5,CASSPRDPKDETQYF
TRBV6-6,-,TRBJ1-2,CASSQTGLGGYTF
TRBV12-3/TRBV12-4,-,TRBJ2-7,CASRTGTGGEQYF
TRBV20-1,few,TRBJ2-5,CSASGGAGEETQYF
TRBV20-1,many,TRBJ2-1,CSARLVGRRTGEQFF
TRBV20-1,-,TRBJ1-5,CSAREANQPQHF
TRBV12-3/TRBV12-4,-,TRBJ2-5,CASSTAPPGKTQYF
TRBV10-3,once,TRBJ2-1,CAISESLNRGEQFF
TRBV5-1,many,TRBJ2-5,CASSTGQGETQYF
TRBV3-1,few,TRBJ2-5,CASSRRTSRQETQYF
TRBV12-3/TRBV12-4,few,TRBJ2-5,CASSLGGAQETQYF
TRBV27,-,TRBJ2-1,CASSRTRYNEQFF
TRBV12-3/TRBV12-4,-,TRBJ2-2,CASSGQGAGELFF